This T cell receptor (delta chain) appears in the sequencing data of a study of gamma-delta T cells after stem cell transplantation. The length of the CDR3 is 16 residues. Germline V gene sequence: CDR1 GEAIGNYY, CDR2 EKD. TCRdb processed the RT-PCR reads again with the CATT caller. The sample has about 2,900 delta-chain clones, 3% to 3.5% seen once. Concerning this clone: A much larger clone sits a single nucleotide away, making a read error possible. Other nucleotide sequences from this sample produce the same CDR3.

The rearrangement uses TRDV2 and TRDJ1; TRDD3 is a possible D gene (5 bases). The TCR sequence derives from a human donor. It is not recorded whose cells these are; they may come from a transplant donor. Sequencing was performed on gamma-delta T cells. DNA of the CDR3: TGCGCCTGTGACACCGTTGGGATCCCGTACACCGATAAACTCATCTTT. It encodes CACDTVGIPYTDKLIF.